This TCR beta chain was found in a study of tumor-infiltrating lymphocytes in primary liver carcinoma. Trimming took off 9 bases at V and 3 bases at J, with 18 bases between the two ends. Germline V gives CDR1 MDHEN, CDR2 SYDVKM. The CDR3 loop spans 14 amino acids. TCR beta cDNA was made from 450 to 500 ng total RNA with a constant-region primer. What produced the TCR beta libraries was three nested multiplex PCR rounds using slightly modified ARM-PCR. A C-beta reverse primer was combined with TRBV1-TRBV30 forward primers in the first two PCR rounds, and each round had around 11 cycles. TCRdb fed the multiplex PCR reads into MiXCR, producing one record per CDR3 protein. The sample lists 90,000 to 140,000 distinct CDR3 sequences, roughly 80% seen once, with roughly a fifth in the top ten. The approximately 17-32 mg bulk tissue piece was not sorted before simultaneous RNA and DNA extraction. Surgical resection was the treatment these patients received for primary liver carcinoma. The study sampled five separate regions from each tumor.

Material for sequencing was liver tumor tissue from sampling region 3. Subset in this sample: tumor region T3, left-lateral pole. This clonotype was sampled from a man aged 35-49 years with primary liver carcinoma and hepatitis B virus infection. The chain links TRBV28 to TRBJ2-7, with a weak D call TRBD1 (5 bases). CDR3 region: CASSPRQKYYEQYF. CDR3 in DNA: TGTGCCAGTAGTCCTCGACAGAAGTACTACGAGCAGTACTTC.